Each of the 5 T cell receptor beta chains below was sequenced from the same sample in a study of vaccination effects on CD4 cells after COVID-19. Sequencing was preceded by expansion of antigen-specific CD4+ T cells with viral peptide pools in the ViraFEST assay. Investigators separated out CD4+ T cells once more than nine days of culture had passed. Absence of prior SARS-CoV-2 infection characterized the vaccine recipients, who showed negative nucleocapsid antibodies. Some clones are missing from TCRdb's copy, which holds only in-frame ones; the method was immunoSEQ multiplex PCR. The sample yields approximately 76,000 clones, about four fifths seen once. Their cognate antigens are unknown. The material was CD4+ T cells from PBMCs cultured with SARS-CoV-2 spike peptides, obtained before COVID-19 vaccination. These receptors all come from a human donor who received a COVID-19 vaccine.

V gene TRBV4-1 combines with J gene TRBJ2-4, with D perhaps TRBD2 (6 bases). Per germline, CDR1 MGHRA and CDR2 YSYEKL. V lost 0 bases and J lost 1, with 16 bases in between. This CDR3 has 18 residues. Here the CDR3 DNA reads TGCGCCAGCAGCCAAGATGCGGGGACCCTCCGGGCCAAAAACATTCAGTACTTC. Translating it yields CASSQDAGTLRAKNIQYF.

V and J are TRBV24-1 and TRBJ2-5; TRBD1 matches at 7 bases. Trimming took 3 bases from V and 7 from J; bases not matched to a gene: 10. CDR3 size: 15 residues. Germline-derived CDR1 and CDR2 are KGHDR and SFDVKD. As DNA, the CDR3 is TGTGCCACCAGTGATGGTGGCAGGGGGAAAGTGACCCAGTACTTC. Translation: CATSDGGRGKVTQYF.

The chain uses TRBV19 and TRBJ1-2, with D possibly matching TRBD1 (5 bases). V was trimmed by 5 bases and J by 4 bases, leaving 14 bases between them. Germline-derived CDR1 and CDR2 are LNHDA and SQIVND (reference sequence). The CDR3 covers 14 residues. The CDR3 region has the DNA TGTGCCAGTAGTGTCCCGGGGGGTGTCTATGGCTACACCTTC. Its translation: CASSVPGGVYGYTF.

V gene TRBV5-8 combines with J gene TRBJ2-1, with 9 bases matching TRBD1. CDR3 length: 16 amino acids. Germline V gene sequence: CDR1 SGHTS, CDR2 YDEGEE. The junction had 8 bases not matched to a gene; V was cut back by 4 bases and J by 3 bases. The CDR3 sequence is CASSLRQGVIYNEQFF. Here the CDR3 DNA reads TGTGCCAGCAGCCTCAGACAGGGGGTAATCTACAATGAGCAGTTCTTC.

This CDR3 is CAISSGTSETQYF. In DNA, the CDR3 is TGTGCCATCTCCTCCGGGACAAGTGAGACCCAGTACTTC. This chain connects TRBV18 to TRBJ2-5; possibly TRBD1 for D (6 bases). CDR1 KGHSH and CDR2 LQKENI come from the germline V gene. The CDR3 length is 13 residues. The ends were cut back, 10 bases at V and 5 bases at J, with 17 bases in the middle.